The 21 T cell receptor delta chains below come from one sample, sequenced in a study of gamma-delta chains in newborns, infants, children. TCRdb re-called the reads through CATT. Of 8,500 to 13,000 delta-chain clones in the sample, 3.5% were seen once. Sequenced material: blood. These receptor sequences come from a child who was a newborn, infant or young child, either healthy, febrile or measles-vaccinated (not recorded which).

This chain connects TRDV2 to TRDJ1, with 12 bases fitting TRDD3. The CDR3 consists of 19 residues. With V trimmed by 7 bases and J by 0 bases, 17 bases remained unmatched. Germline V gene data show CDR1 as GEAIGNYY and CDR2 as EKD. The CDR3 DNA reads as TGTGCCTGCTCCCCTGGTACTGGGGGATACCTAGGAAACACCGATAAACTCATCTTT. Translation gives CACSPGTGGYLGNTDKLIF.

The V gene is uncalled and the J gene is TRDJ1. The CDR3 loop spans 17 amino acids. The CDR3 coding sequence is TGTGCCTTTTCCGGGGCCCCCTCGGTTTACTACACCGATAAACTCATCTTT. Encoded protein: CAFSGAPSVYYTDKLIF.

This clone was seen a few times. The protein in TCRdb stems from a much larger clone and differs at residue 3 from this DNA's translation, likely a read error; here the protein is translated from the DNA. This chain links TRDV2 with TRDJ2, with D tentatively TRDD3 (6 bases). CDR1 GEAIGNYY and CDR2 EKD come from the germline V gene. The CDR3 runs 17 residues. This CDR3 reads CARDTMGGTLMTAQLFF. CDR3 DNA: TGTGCCCGTGACACCATGGGGGGGACCCTTATGACAGCACAACTCTTCTTT.

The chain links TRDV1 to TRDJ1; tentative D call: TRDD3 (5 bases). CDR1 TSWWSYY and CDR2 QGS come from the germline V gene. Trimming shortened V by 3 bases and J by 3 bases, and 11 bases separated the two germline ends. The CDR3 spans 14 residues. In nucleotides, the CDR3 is TGTGCTCTTGGGGACCTATTTGGGGCCGATAAACTCATCTTT. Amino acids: CALGDLFGADKLIF.

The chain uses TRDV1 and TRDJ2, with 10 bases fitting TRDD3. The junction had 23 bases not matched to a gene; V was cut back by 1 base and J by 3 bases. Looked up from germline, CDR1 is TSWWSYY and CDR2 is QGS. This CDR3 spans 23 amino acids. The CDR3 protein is CALGEPFLQLGDMGVLVTAQLFF. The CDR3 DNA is TGTGCTCTTGGGGAACCTTTCCTACAGCTGGGGGATATGGGGGTTTTGGTGACAGCACAACTCTTCTTT.

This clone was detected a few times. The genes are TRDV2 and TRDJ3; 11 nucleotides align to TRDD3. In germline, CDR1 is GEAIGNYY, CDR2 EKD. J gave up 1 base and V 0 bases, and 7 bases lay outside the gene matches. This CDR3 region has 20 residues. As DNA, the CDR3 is TGTGCCTGTGACACCGTACTGGGGGATAGGAGTTCCTGGGACACCCGACAGATGTTTTTC. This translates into CACDTVLGDRSSWDTRQMFF.

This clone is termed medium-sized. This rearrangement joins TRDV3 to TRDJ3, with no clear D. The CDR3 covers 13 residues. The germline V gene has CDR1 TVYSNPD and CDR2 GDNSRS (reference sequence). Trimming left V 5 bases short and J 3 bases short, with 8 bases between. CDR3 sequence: CALSFWDTRQMFF. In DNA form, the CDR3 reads TGTGCCCTCTCGTTCTGGGACACCCGACAGATGTTTTTC.

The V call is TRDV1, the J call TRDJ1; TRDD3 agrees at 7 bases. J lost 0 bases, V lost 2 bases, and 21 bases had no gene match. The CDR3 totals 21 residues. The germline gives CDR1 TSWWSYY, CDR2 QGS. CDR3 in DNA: TGTGCTCTTGGGGAAAGGACTGCTGTGGTTTCGTGGGGGACCTACACCGATAAACTCATCTTT. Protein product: CALGERTAVVSWGTYTDKLIF.

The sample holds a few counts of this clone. DNA for the CDR3: TGTGCCTGTGACACCGTACTGGGGAAATCCTGGGACACCCGACAGATGTTTTTC. It codes for CACDTVLGKSWDTRQMFF. The chain links TRDV2 to TRDJ3, with 7 bases matching TRDD3. The CDR3 loop spans 18 amino acids. Germline V gene data show CDR1 as GEAIGNYY and CDR2 as EKD. V trimming: 0 bases; J trimming: 1 base; junction bases outside the gene matches: 5.

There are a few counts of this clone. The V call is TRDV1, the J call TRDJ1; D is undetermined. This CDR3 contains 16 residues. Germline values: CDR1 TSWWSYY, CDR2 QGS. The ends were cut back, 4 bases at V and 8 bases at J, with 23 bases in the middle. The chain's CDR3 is CALGVNVQTATGKLIF. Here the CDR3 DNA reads TGTGCTCTTGGGGTGAACGTTCAGACTGCCACGGGGAAACTCATCTTT.

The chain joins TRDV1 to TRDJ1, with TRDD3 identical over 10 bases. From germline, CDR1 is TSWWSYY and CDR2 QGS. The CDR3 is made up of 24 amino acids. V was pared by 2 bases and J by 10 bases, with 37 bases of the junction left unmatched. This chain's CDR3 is CALGESPILLRTPRALGDGSGLIF. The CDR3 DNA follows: TGTGCTCTTGGGGAATCCCCTATCCTCCTACGTACCCCGAGGGCACTGGGGGATGGTTCTGGACTCATCTTT.

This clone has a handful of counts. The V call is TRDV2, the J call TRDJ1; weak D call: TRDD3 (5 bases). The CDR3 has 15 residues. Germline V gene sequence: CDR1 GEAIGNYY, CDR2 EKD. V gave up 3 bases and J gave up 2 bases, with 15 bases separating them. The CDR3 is CACDPVLARTDKLIF. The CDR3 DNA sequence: TGTGCCTGTGACCCAGTACTGGCTCGAACCGATAAACTCATCTTT.

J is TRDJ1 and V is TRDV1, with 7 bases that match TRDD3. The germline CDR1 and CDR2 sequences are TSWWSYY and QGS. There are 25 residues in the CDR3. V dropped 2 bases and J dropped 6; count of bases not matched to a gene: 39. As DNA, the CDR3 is TGTGCTCTTGGGGAATTTTTCCCACCCGTCCCGGATGGGAGGGGGATTTACCCTAAAAAGAATAAACTCATCTTT. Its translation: CALGEFFPPVPDGRGIYPKKNKLIF.

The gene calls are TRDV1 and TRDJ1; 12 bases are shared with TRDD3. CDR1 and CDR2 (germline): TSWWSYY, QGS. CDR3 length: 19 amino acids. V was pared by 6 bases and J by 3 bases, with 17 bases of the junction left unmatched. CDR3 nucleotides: TGTGCTCTTGGACGCACCCATACTACTGGGGGATACTATTCCGATAAACTCATCTTT. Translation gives CALGRTHTTGGYYSDKLIF.

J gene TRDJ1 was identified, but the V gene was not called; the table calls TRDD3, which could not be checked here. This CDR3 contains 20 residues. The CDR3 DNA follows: TGTGCCTTTAAAAGGGTTCACCCCGACTGGGGGATACGCGTATCTGGCAAACTCATCTTT. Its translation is CAFKRVHPDWGIRVSGKLIF.

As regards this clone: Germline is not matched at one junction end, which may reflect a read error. CDR3 in DNA: TGTGCCGGGCTGGGGGATACGCAACTCACCTTT. Its protein is CAGLGDTQLTF. J is TRDJ1 and V is TRDV3; TRDD3 matches at 12 bases. Per germline, CDR1 TVYSNPD and CDR2 GDNSRS (reference sequence). The CDR3 is made up of 11 amino acids.

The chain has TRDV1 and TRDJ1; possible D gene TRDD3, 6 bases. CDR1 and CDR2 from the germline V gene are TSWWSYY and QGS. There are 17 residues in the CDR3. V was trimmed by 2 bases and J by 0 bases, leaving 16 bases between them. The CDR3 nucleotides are TGTGCTCTTGGGGAAGGGGGGGACTCATGGTACACCGATAAACTCATCTTT. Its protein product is CALGEGGDSWYTDKLIF.

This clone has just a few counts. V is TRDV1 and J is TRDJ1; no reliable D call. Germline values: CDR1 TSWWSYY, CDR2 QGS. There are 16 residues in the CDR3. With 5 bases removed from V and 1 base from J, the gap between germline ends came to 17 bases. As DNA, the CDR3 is TGTGCTCTTGGGACTCCTTGGGTCCGACGCACCGATAAACTCATCTTT. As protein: CALGTPWVRRTDKLIF.

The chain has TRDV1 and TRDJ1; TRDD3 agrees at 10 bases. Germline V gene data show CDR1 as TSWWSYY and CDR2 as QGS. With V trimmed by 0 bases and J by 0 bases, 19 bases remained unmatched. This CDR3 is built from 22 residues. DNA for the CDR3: TGTGCTCTTGGGGAACTAGTTAGCCCTCAGCCACTGGGGGATCTGTACACCGATAAACTCATCTTT. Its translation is CALGELVSPQPLGDLYTDKLIF.

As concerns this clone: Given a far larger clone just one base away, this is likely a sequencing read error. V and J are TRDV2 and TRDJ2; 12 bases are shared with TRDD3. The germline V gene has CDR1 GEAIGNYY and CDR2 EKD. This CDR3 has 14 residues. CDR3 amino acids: CACDILGDTAQPFF. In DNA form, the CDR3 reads TGTGCCTGTGACATACTGGGGGATACAGCACAACCCTTCTTT.

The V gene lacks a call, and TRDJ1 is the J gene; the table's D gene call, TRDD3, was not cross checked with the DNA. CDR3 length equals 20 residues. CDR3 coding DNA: TGTGCTCTTGGGGAACGGGGCTGGGGGATACGCTCCGAGTACACCGATAAACTCATCTTT. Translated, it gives CALGERGWGIRSEYTDKLIF.